Detailed here is one T cell receptor beta chain. Participant ages covered 18 to 89 years across 25 or so US areas. Clinical histories supplied by participants themselves formed the basis of cohort assignment. This specimen comes from a study of blood T cell repertoires in COVID-19. Produced via immunoSEQ multiplex PCR; TCRdb's table is partial and in-frame only. The sample contains roughly 400,000 clones, about 90% of which appear only once. The sequence came from a man aged 18 to 30 who had recovered from COVID-19. The sequenced sample consisted of PBMCs or T cells enriched from blood (not recorded which).

CDR3 sequence: CASSLGGTGLFFSPLHF. The CDR3 bases are TGTGCCAGCAGCTTAGGAGGGACAGGCTTATTTTTTTCACCCCTCCACTTT. V usage is TRBV7-6 and J usage is TRBJ1-6; 8 nucleotides agree with TRBD1. Losses at the gene ends were 1 base for V and 9 bases for J; bases not matched to a gene: 11. The CDR3 is 17 amino acids. CDR1 SGHVS and CDR2 FNYEAQ come from the germline V gene.